Shown below are 2 T cell receptor beta chains from a single sample sequenced in a study of T cells in Graves' hyperthyroidism and ophthalmopathy. Amplification targeted TCR beta CDR3 regions from RNA transcripts. TCR CDR3 regions were first amplified by RT-PCR with HTBI primers. A single record per CDR3 protein comes from TCRdb applying MiXCR to the multiplex PCR reads. The sample holds some 600,000 distinct CDR3 sequences, roughly 50% seen once. Sequenced: peripheral blood or thyroid tissue (not recorded which). The source of these receptors is a woman younger than 35 with Graves' hyperthyroidism.

The chain joins TRBV29-1 to TRBJ2-7, with 7 bases lining up with TRBD2. This CDR3 has 15 residues. Germline assignment: CDR1 SQVTM and CDR2 ANQGSEA. With 3 bases clipped from V and 1 base from J, the junction kept 9 bases outside the gene matches. In nucleotides, the CDR3 is TGCAGCGTTGACGGTGGCGGGAGAGGTTCCTACGAGCAGTACTTC. Residues: CSVDGGGRGSYEQYF.

This clonotype was detected a few times. This sequence joins TRBV20-1 and TRBJ1-5, with 8 positions matching TRBD1. CDR1 and CDR2 from the germline V gene are DFQATT and SNEGSKA (reference sequence). V shed 0 bases and J 5 bases; nucleotides not matched to a gene: 6. The CDR3 loop spans 15 amino acids. CDR3 protein: CSARDPTGGHQPQHF. As DNA, the CDR3 is TGCAGTGCTAGAGATCCAACAGGGGGACATCAGCCCCAGCATTTT.